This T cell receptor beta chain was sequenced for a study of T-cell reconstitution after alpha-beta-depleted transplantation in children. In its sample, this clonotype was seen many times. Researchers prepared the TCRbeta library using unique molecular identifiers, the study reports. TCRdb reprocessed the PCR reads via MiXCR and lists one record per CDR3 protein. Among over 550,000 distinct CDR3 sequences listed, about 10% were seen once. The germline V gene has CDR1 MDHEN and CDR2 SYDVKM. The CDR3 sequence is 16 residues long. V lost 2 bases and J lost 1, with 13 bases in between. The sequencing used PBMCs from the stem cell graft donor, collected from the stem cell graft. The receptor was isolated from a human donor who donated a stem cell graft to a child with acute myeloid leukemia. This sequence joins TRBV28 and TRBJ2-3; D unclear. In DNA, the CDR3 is TGTGCCAGCAGTTTAAGGCCTCTCCGGGGCACAGATACGCAGTATTTT. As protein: CASSLRPLRGTDTQYF. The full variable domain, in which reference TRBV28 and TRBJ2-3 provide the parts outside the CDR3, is DVKVTQSSRYLVKRTGEKVFLECVQDMDHENMFWYRQDPGLGLRLIYFSYDVKMKEKGDIPEGYSVSREKKERFSLILESASTNQTSMYLCASSLRPLRGTDTQYFGPGTRLTVL.